The T cell receptor (beta chain) described here comes from a study of PD-1 blockade in classical Hodgkin lymphoma. For the study at large: Once every 2 weeks, patients received intravenous nivolumab at 3 mg/kg.

Broader study findings: Diversity similar to that of newly diagnosed patients was seen at baseline in complete responders. Diminished baseline TCR diversity has been reported in newly diagnosed patients relative to healthy donors. Underlying causes for the observed repertoire differences were not defined, possibly disease activity or prior therapy.

Of note for this clone: Its antigen is unknown.

The CDR3 is made up of 17 amino acids. V lost 4 bases, J lost 4 bases, and 13 bases stayed unmatched. Germline V lookup: CDR1 MDHEN, CDR2 SYDVKM. Each of the patients experienced relapse following autologous stem cell transplantation, and their brentuximab vedotin exposure differed. TCRdb keeps only in-frame clones here, not all; method: immunoSEQ multiplex PCR. The sample lists about 150,000 clones, under 85% occurring once. The specimen comprised peripheral blood mononuclear cells (PBMCs), sampled before the second cycle of nivolumab. The J gene is TRBJ1-5, the V gene TRBV28, with 7 bases aligning to TRBD1. The sequence came from a human donor with classical Hodgkin lymphoma. The CDR3 DNA reads as TGTGCCAGCAGTTGGGGGCAGGGGGGAACAAAAAATCAGCCCCAGCATTTT. Its translation: CASSWGQGGTKNQPQHF.